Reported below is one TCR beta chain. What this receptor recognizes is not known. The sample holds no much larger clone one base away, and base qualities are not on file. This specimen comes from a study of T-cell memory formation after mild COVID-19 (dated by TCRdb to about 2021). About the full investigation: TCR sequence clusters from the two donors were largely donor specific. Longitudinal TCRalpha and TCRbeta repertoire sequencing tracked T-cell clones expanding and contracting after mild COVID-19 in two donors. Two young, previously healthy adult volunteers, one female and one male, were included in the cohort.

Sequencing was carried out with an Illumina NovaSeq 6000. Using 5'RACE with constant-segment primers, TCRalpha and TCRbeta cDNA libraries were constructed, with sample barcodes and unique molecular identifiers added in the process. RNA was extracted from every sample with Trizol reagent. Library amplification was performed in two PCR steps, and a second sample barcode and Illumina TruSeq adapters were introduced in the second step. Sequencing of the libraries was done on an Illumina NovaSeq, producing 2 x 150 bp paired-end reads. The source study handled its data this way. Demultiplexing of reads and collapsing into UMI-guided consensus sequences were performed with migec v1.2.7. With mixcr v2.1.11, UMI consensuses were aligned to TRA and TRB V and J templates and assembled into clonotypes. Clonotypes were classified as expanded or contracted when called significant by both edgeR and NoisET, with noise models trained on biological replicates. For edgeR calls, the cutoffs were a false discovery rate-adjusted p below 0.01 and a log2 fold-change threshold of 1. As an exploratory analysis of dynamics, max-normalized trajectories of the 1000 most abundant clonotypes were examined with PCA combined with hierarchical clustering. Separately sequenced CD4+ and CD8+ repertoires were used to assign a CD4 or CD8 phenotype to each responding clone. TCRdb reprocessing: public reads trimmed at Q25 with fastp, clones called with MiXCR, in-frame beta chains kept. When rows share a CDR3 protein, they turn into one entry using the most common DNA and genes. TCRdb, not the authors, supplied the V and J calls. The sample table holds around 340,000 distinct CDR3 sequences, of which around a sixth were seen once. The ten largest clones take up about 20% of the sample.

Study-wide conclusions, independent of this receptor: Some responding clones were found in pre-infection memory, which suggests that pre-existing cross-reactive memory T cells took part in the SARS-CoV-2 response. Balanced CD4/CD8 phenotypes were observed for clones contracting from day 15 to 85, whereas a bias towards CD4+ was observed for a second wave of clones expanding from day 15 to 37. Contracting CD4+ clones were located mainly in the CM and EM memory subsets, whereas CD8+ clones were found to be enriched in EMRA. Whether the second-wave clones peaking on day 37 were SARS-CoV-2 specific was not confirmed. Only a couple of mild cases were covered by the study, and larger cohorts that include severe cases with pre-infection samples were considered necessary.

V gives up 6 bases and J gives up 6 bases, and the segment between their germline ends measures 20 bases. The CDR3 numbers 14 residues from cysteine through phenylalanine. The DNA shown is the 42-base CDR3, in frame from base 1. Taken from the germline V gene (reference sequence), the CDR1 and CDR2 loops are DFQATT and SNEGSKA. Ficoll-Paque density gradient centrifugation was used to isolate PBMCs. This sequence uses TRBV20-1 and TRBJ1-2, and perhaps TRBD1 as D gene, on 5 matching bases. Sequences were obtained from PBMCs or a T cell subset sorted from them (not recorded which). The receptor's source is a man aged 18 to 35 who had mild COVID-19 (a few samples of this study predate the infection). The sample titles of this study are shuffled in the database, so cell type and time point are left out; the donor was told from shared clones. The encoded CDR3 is CSALGGAGGDGYTF. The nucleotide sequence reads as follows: TGCAGTGCCCTAGGCGGGGCCGGAGGGGATGGCTACACCTTC.